Listed here are 2 T cell receptor beta chains from one sample, sequenced in a study of CXCR3-negative and CXCR3-positive naive CD8 T cells. The study made its TRB cDNA libraries by 5' RACE, adding UMI labels. TCRdb reprocessed the 5' RACE reads; each CDR3 protein has one entry and no DNA is given. Its clone listing holds 45,000 to 65,000 distinct CDR3 sequences. Sequencing input: memory CD8+ T cells from blood. These receptors came from a human donor in good health. Some clones in this sample may be carry-over from other donors' samples.

This CDR3 reads CASRRGGNTGELFF. The chain joins TRBV9 to TRBJ2-2; without DNA, the TCRdb call of TRBD1 cannot be checked. CDR3 length equals 14 residues. Germline V CDR1 and CDR2: SGDLS, YYNGEE.

This chain joins TRBV7-3 and TRBJ2-7; TCRdb picks TRBD2, but there is no DNA to check that call. The CDR3 is 14 amino acids. CDR1 and CDR2 (germline): SGHTA, FQGTGA. The CDR3 here is CASSQYGTPPEQYF. Full variable domain (remainder filled in from reference TRBV7-3 and TRBJ2-7): GAGVSQTPSNKVTEKGKYVELRCDPISGHTALYWYRQSLGQGPEFLIYFQGTGAADDSGLPNDRFFAVRPEGSVSTLKIQRTERGDSAVYLCASSQYGTPPEQYFGPGTRLTVT.